The 14 T cell receptor beta chains listed next were all sequenced from one sample in a study of blood T cell dynamics during melanoma immunotherapy (dated by TCRdb to the early 2020s). The intended sense of this specimen's time point label: pre-treatment baseline. Library generation was performed with the immunoSEQ multiplex PCR assay. TCRdb re-hosts the immuneACCESS table, in-frame sequences only. Its copies lack some clones; in the studies checked, an unresolved V gene accounts for under half of them, and the cause for the rest is not known. Within this sample are around 6,600 clones, with about three quarters of them counted one time only. The top ten clonotypes cover less than 35% of the sample. The input for sequencing was blood, taken from a patient treated with checkpoint blockade. These receptors all come from a human donor with melanoma.

The rearrangement links TRBV13 to TRBJ2-7; no reliable D call. Germline V lookup: CDR1 PRHDT, CDR2 FYEKMQ (reference sequence). The CDR3 runs 13 residues. Trimming took 0 bases from V and 1 from J, leaving 4 bases between them. The CDR3 DNA reads as TGTGCCAGCAGCTTAGGGCTGTCCTACGAGCAGTACTTC. Protein product: CASSLGLSYEQYF.

The chain has TRBV7-8 and TRBJ2-5; possibly TRBD1 or TRBD2 for D (5 bases each). Judging by the DNA end, TRBJ2-7 fits better; the J call may be wrong. Germline lookup yields CDR1 SGHVS and CDR2 FQNEAQ. The CDR3 has 13 amino acids. The CDR3 protein is CASSLGRNYEQYF. CDR3 DNA sequence: TGTGCCAGCAGCTTGGGACGGAACTACGAGCAGTACTTC.

This clone was seen more than once but under ten times. This chain joins TRBV27 and TRBJ2-7; D uncertain. The V end was cut by 0 bases, the J end by 2 bases, with 11 bases between. The CDR3 is 15 amino acids. Germline V CDR1 and CDR2: MNHEY, SMNVEV (reference sequence). DNA for the CDR3: TGTGCCAGCAGTTTATCCATAGGCAGAACCTACGAGCAGTACTTC. This codes for CASSLSIGRTYEQYF.

The CDR3 DNA sequence: TGTGCCAGCAGTCAGTCCGGGACCCGACCCGAAGCTTTCTTT. Its translation is CASSQSGTRPEAFF. This chain uses TRBV2 with TRBJ1-1, with D possibly TRBD1 on 5 matching bases. CDR1 SNHLY and CDR2 FYNNEI come from the germline V gene. This CDR3 has 14 residues. With 5 bases removed from V and 8 bases from J, the gap between germline ends came to 18 bases. The full variable domain, in which reference TRBV2 and TRBJ1-1 provide the parts outside the CDR3, is EPEVTQTPSHQVTQMGQEVILRCVPISNHLYFYWYRQILGQKVEFLVSFYNNEISEKSEIFDDQFSVERPDGSNFTLKIRSTKLEDSAMYFCASSQSGTRPEAFFGQGTRLTVV.

For the CDR3, the DNA is TGTGCCAGCAAGGGGTGGCGGGAGATGAACACTGAAGCTTTCTTT. Translated, it gives CASKGWREMNTEAFF. This rearrangement joins TRBV27 to TRBJ1-1; perhaps TRBD1 as D (5 bases). Germline V gene lookup returns CDR1 MNHEY and CDR2 SMNVEV (reference sequence). The CDR3 totals 15 residues. The V and J ends lost 7 bases and 0 bases respectively, with 15 bases between them.

The chain combines TRBV18 with TRBJ1-4, with D possibly TRBD1 on 5 matching bases. CDR1 is KGHSH, CDR2 LQKENI, per germline. The length of the CDR3 is 15 residues. V lost 3 bases and J 7 bases, leaving 15 bases between the germline ends. The CDR3 DNA follows: TGTGCCAGCTCACCCTCGGTGGGGACGGGTGAAAAACTGTTTTTT. Amino acids: CASSPSVGTGEKLFF.

Only one count was recorded for this clone. V gene TRBV19 combines with J gene TRBJ2-7; either TRBD1 or TRBD2 may fit D (5 bases each). V lost 6 bases and J lost 4, with 16 bases in between. The CDR3 has 14 amino acids. The germline gives CDR1 LNHDA, CDR2 SQIVND (reference sequence). As DNA, the CDR3 is TGTGCCAGTAGCCTTTCGAGGGGACCGTACGAGCAGTACTTC. Translating it yields CASSLSRGPYEQYF.

The chain combines TRBV5-4 with TRBJ2-3, with D hard to call. The CDR3 extends over 14 amino acids. Germline CDR1 reads SGHNT; CDR2 reads YYREEE (reference sequence). V lost 0 bases and J 0 bases, leaving 5 bases between the germline ends. Written as DNA, the CDR3 is TGTGCCAGCAGCTTGGGTGACAGCACAGATACGCAGTATTTT. Translated: CASSLGDSTDTQYF.

The V and J genes are TRBV10-2 and TRBJ1-5, with 9 bases matching TRBD1. CDR1 is WSHSY, CDR2 SAAADI, per germline. The V gene end was trimmed by 2 bases and the J gene end by 2 bases; junction bases not matched to a gene: 4. The CDR3 covers 16 residues. CDR3 loop: CASSERTGEGNQPQHF. The CDR3 DNA reads as TGCGCCAGCAGTGAGAGGACAGGGGAGGGCAATCAGCCCCAGCATTTT.

V gene TRBV25-1 combines with J gene TRBJ1-1, with 7 bases fitting TRBD1. The CDR3 consists of 13 residues. Germline loops: CDR1 MGHDK, CDR2 SYGVNS. J gave up 6 bases and V 5 bases, and 6 bases lay outside the gene matches. The CDR3 nucleotides are TGTGCCAGCAGTAAAGGGGGCTCATCTGAAGCTTTCTTT. It is translated as CASSKGGSSEAFF.

The chain uses TRBV7-2 and TRBJ1-1, with D perhaps matching TRBD1 (5 bases). The germline V gene encodes CDR1 SGHTA and CDR2 FQGNSA. The CDR3 length is 12 residues. Trimming removed 3 bases at V and 4 bases at J, with 6 bases between. CDR3 sequence: CASSFRATEAFF. CDR3 bases: TGTGCCAGCAGCTTCAGGGCCACTGAAGCTTTCTTT.

The chain joins TRBV27 to TRBJ2-5; 8 bases are a match to TRBD2. The CDR3 is 16 amino acids. Germline CDR1 reads MNHEY; CDR2 reads SMNVEV (reference sequence). The junction had 14 bases not matched to a gene; V was cut back by 7 bases and J by 4 bases. The CDR3 DNA follows: TGTGCCAGCACTTCCTTAGCGGGGCGGGGGATAGAGACCCAGTACTTC. Translating it yields CASTSLAGRGIETQYF.

The chain is built from TRBV6-5 and TRBJ2-7; 7 nucleotides line up with TRBD1. J was trimmed by 2 bases and V by 8 bases; bases with no gene match: 6. Germline assignment: CDR1 MNHEY and CDR2 SVGAGI. The CDR3 totals 13 residues. CDR3 protein: CASELGQAYEQYF. Written as DNA, the CDR3 is TGTGCCAGCGAACTTGGACAGGCCTACGAGCAGTACTTC.

This rearrangement joins TRBV9 to TRBJ1-2; possible D gene TRBD1, 5 bases. Germline CDR1 reads SGDLS; CDR2 reads YYNGEE. The CDR3 extends over 14 amino acids. V lost 0 bases and J 2 bases, leaving 8 bases between the germline ends. The CDR3 DNA sequence: TGTGCCAGCAGCGTAGGGGGCTGGAACTATGGCTACACCTTC. Protein: CASSVGGWNYGYTF.